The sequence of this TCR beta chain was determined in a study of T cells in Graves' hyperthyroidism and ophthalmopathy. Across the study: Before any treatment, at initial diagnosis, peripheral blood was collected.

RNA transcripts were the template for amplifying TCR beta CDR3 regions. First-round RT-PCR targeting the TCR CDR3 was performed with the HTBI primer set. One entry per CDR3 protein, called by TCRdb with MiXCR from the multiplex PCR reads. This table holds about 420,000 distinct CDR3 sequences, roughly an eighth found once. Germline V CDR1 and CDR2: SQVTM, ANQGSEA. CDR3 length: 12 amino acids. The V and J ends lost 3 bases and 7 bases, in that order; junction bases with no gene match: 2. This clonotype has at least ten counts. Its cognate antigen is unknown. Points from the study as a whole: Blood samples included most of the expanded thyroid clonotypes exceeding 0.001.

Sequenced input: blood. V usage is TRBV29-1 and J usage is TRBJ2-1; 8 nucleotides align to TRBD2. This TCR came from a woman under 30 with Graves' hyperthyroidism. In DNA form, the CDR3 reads TGCAGCGTTGATGCTAGCGGGAATGAGCAGTTCTTC. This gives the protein CSVDASGNEQFF.